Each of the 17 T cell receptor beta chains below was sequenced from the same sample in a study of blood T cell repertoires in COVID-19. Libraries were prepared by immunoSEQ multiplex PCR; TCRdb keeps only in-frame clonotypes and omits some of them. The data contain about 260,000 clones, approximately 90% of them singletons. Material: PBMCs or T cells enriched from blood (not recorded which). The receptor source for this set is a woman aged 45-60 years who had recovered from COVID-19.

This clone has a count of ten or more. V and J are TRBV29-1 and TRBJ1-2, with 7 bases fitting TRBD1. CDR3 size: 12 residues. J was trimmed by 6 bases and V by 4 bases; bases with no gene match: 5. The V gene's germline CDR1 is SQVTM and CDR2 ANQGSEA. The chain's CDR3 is CSVGGQADGYTF. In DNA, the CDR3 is TGCAGCGTTGGAGGACAGGCGGATGGCTACACCTTC.

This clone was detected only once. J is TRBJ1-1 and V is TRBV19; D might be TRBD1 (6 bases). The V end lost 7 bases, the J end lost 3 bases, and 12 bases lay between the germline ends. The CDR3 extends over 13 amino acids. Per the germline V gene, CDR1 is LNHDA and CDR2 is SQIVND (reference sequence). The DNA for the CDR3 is TGTGCCAGTAAGTTTGAGGGGGACACTGAAGCTTTCTTT. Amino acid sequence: CASKFEGDTEAFF.

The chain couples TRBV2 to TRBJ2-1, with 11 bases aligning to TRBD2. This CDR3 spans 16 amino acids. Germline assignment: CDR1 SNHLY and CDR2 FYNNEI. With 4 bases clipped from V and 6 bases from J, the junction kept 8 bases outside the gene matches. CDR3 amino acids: CASSVSGTSGFNEQFF. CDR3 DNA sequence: TGTGCCAGCAGTGTTAGCGGGACTAGCGGATTCAATGAGCAGTTCTTC. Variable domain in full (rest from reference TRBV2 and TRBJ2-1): EPEVTQTPSHQVTQMGQEVILRCVPISNHLYFYWYRQILGQKVEFLVSFYNNEISEKSEIFDDQFSVERPDGSNFTLKIRSTKLEDSAMYFCASSVSGTSGFNEQFFGPGTRLTVL.

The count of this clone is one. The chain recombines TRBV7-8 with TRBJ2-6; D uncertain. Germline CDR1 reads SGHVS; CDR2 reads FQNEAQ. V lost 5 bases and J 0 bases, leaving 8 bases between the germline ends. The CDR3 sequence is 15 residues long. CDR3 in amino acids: CASSLISSGANVLTF. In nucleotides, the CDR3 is TGTGCCAGCAGCCTAATCAGCTCTGGGGCCAACGTCCTGACTTTC. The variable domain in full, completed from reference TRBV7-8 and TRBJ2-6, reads GAGVSQSPRYKVAKRGQDVALRCDPISGHVSLFWYQQALGQGPEFLTYFQNEAQLDKSGLPSDRFFAERPEGSVSTLKIQRTQQEDSAVYLCASSLISSGANVLTFGAGSRLTVL.

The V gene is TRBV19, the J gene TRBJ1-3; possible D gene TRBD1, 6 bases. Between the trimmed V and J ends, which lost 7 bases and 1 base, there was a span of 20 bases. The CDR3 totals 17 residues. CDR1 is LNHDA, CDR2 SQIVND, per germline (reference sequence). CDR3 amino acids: CASTGQPISLSGNTIYF. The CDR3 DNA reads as TGTGCCAGTACTGGACAGCCCATCTCGTTATCTGGAAACACCATATATTTT.

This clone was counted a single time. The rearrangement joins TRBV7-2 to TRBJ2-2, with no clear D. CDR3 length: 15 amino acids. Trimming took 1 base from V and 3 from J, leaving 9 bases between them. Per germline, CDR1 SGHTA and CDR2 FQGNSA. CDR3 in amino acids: CASSLVQFHTGELFF. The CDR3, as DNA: TGTGCCAGCAGCTTAGTACAGTTCCACACCGGGGAGCTGTTTTTT.

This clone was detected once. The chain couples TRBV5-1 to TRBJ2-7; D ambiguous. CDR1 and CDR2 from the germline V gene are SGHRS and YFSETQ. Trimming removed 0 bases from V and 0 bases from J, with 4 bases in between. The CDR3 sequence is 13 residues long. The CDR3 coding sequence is TGCGCCAGCAGCTTGGACACCTCCTACGAGCAGTACTTC. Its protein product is CASSLDTSYEQYF. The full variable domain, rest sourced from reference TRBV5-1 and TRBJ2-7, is KAGVTQTPRYLIKTRGQQVTLSCSPISGHRSVSWYQQTPGQGLQFLFEYFSETQRNKGNFPGRFSGRQFSNSRSEMNVSTLELGDSALYLCASSLDTSYEQYFGPGTRLTVT.

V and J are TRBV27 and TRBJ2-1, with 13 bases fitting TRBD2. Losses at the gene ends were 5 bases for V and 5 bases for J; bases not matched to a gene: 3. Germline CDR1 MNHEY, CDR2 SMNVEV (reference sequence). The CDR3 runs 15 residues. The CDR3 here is CASSITSGRDNEQFF. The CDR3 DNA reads TGTGCCAGCAGTATAACTAGCGGGAGGGACAATGAGCAGTTCTTC.

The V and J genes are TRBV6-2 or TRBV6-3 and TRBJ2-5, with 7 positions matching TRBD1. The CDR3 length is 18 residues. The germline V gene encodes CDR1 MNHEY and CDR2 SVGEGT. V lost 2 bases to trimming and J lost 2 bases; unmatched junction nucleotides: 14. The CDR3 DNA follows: TGTGCCAGCAGTTACCGGGGCAGACAGGGTGGTACACAAGAGACCCAGTACTTC. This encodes CASSYRGRQGGTQETQYF.

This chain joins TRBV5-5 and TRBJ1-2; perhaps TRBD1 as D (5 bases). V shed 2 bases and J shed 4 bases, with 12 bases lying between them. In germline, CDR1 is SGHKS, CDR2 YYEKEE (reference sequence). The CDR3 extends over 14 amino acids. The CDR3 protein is CASSFTGVPYGYTF. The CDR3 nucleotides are TGTGCCAGCAGCTTTACGGGGGTACCCTATGGCTACACCTTC.

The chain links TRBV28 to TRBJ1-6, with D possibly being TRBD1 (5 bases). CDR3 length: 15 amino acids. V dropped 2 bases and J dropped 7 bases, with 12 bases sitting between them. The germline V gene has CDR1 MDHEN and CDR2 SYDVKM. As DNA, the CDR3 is TGTGCCAGCAGTTTAGGTCCTAGACAGAATTCACCCCTCCACTTT. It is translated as CASSLGPRQNSPLHF.

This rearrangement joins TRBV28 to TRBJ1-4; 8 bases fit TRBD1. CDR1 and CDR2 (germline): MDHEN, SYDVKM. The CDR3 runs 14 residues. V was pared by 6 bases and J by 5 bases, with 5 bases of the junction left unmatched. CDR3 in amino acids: CASSRQGPNEKLFF. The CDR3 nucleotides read TGTGCCAGCAGCCGACAGGGGCCGAATGAAAAACTGTTTTTT. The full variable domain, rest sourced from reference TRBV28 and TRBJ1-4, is DVKVTQSSRYLVKRTGEKVFLECVQDMDHENMFWYRQDPGLGLRLIYFSYDVKMKEKGDIPEGYSVSREKKERFSLILESASTNQTSMYLCASSRQGPNEKLFFGSGTQLSVL.

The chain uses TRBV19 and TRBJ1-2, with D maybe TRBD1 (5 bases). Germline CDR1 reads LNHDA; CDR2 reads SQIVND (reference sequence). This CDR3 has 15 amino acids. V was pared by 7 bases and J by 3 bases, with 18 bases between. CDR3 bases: TGTGCCAGTAATCCTTTTGAACAGGCCGACTATGGCTACACCTTC. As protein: CASNPFEQADYGYTF. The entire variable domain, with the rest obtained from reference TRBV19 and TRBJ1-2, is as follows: DGGITQSPKYLFRKEGQNVTLSCEQNLNHDAMYWYRQDPGQGLRLIYYSQIVNDFQKGDIAEGYSVSREKKESFPLTVTSAQKNPTAFYLCASNPFEQADYGYTFGSGTRLTVV.

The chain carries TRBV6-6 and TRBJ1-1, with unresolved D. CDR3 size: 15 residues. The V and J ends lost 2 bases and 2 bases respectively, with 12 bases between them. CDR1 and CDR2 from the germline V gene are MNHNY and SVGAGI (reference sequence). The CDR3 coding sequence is TGTGCCAGCAGTTACCCCGGGGTGAGAAACACTGAAGCTTTCTTT. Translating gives CASSYPGVRNTEAFF.

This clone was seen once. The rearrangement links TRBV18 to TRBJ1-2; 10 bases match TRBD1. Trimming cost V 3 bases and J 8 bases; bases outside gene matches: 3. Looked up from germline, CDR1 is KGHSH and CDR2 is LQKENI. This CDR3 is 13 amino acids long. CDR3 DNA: TGTGCCAGCTCACCGGACAGGGGGTTCGGCTACACCTTC. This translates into CASSPDRGFGYTF.

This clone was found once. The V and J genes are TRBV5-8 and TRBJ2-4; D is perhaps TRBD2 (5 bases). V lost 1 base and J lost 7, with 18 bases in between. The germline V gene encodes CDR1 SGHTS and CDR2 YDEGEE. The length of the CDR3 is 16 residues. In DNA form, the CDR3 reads TGTGCCAGCAGCTTGAATGGCGGGCTGTCTCGGAACATTCAGTACTTC. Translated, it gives CASSLNGGLSRNIQYF.

The CDR3 DNA follows: TGCGCCAGCAGCCCCAGCGGGGGGGGCTTGAACACTGAAGCTTTCTTT. Its protein product is CASSPSGGGLNTEAFF. J is TRBJ1-1 and V is TRBV5-1; D is perhaps TRBD1 (6 bases). The CDR3 has 16 amino acids. In germline, CDR1 is SGHRS, CDR2 YFSETQ. Trimming cost V 4 bases and J 0 bases, with 16 bases left between them.